These T cell receptor beta chains were read from a single sample in a study of blood T cell repertoires in COVID-19. The protocol was immunoSEQ multiplex PCR, while the TCRdb copy is restricted to in-frame clones and leaves out a portion. The sample contains 90,000 to 120,000 clones, about 87% of which appear only once. Sequencing was carried out using peripheral blood. The receptors were sampled from a man aged 45-60 years with active or convalescent COVID-19. Each CDR3 is given with its conserved first and last residue. The D gene is left open where the match is weak. Some rows mark clone size as missing; the rest say once, few, many or name a class of expanded clone.

J gene,clone size,V gene,D gene,CDR3 protein,CDR3 DNA
TRBJ2-3,-,TRBV5-6,TRBD1,CASSAGTAFTDTQYF,TGTGCCAGCAGCGCTGGGACAGCCTTCACAGATACGCAGTATTTT
TRBJ2-1,-,TRBV2,TRBD1,CASSVSRGQGVNEQFF,TGTGCCAGCAGTGTAAGTCGTGGGCAGGGGGTCAATGAGCAGTTCTTC
TRBJ1-1,-,TRBV6-5,-,CASSYSRGYTEAFF,TGTGCCAGCAGTTATTCCCGGGGTTACACTGAAGCTTTCTTT
TRBJ2-1,-,TRBV30,-,CAWTPGLPEQFF,TGTGCCTGGACCCCGGGACTCCCCGAGCAGTTCTTC
TRBJ1-2,-,TRBV28,TRBD1,CASRPPGQGVYGYTF,TGTGCCAGCAGGCCTCCGGGACAGGGGGTGTATGGCTACACCTTC
TRBJ2-1,-,TRBV11-3,-,CASSSGQNPYNEQFF,TGTGCCAGCAGCTCCGGACAGAACCCCTACAATGAGCAGTTCTTC
TRBJ1-1,-,TRBV2,-,CASREDRTTEAFF,TGTGCCAGCAGGGAAGACAGAACTACTGAAGCTTTCTTT
TRBJ2-7,-,TRBV4-3,TRBD1,CASSRNLGTGSFSYEQYF,TGCGCCAGCAGCCGCAACCTGGGGACAGGGAGTTTTTCCTACGAGCAGTACTTC
TRBJ1-4,-,TRBV2,-,CASSEGGSNEKLFF,TGTGCCAGCAGTGAGGGGGGATCTAATGAAAAACTGTTTTTT
TRBJ1-5,few,TRBV7-2,TRBD1,CASSIHRGGNQPQHF,TGTGCCAGCAGCATCCACAGGGGAGGCAATCAGCCCCAGCATTTT
TRBJ1-1,-,TRBV10-1,TRBD1,CASSGQVNTEAFF,TGCGCCAGCTCCGGACAGGTGAACACTGAAGCTTTCTTT
TRBJ1-4,-,TRBV7-2,-,CASSRQGLTNEKLFF,TGTGCCAGCAGCCGCCAGGGGCTGACTAATGAAAAACTGTTTTTT
TRBJ2-7,-,TRBV3-1/TRBV3-2,-,CASSRGTNEQYF,TGTGCCAGCAGCCGTGGGACAAACGAGCAGTACTTC
TRBJ1-6,-,TRBV7-6,-,CASSLEYDIRSSPLHF,TGTGCCAGCAGCTTAGAATACGACATCCGCAGTTCACCCCTCCACTTT
TRBJ2-1,-,TRBV6-6,TRBD2,CASGRGGSYNEQFF,TGTGCCAGCGGCCGGGGGGGATCCTACAATGAGCAGTTCTTC
TRBJ2-7,-,TRBV6-2/TRBV6-3,-,CASSYSGSSYEQYF,TGTGCCAGCAGTTACAGCGGCAGCTCCTACGAGCAGTACTTC
TRBJ1-1,-,TRBV29-1,-,CSVRADSLESTEAFF,TGCAGCGTCCGGGCGGACAGCCTCGAGAGCACTGAAGCTTTCTTT
TRBJ1-5,-,TRBV30,-,CAWGPQGPTNQPQHF,TGTGCCTGGGGGCCCCAGGGGCCCACCAATCAGCCCCAGCATTTT
TRBJ2-3,-,TRBV7-9,TRBD1,CASSFADRADTQYF,TGTGCCAGCAGCTTCGCGGACAGGGCAGATACGCAGTATTTT
TRBJ1-2,once,TRBV29-1,-,CSVVYDYGYTF,TGCAGCGTTGTGTATGACTATGGCTACACCTTC
TRBJ1-6,-,TRBV27,-,CASSLQGYNSPLHF,TGTGCCAGCAGTCTACAGGGATATAATTCACCCCTCCACTTT
TRBJ1-6,-,TRBV3-1/TRBV3-2,-,CASSQGQGISPLHF,TGTGCCAGCAGCCAAGGGCAGGGCATATCACCCCTCCACTTT
TRBJ2-7,-,TRBV7-2,-,CASSSPSGSPYEQYF,TGTGCCAGCAGCTCTCCCAGCGGCAGCCCCTACGAGCAGTACTTC
TRBJ2-1,-,TRBV1,-,CTSSQDKRLAGSYNEQFF,TGCACCAGCAGCCAGGATAAAAGACTAGCAGGGTCCTACAATGAGCAGTTCTTC
TRBJ1-1,-,TRBV28,-,CASSPAITEAFF,TGTGCCAGCAGCCCTGCTATCACTGAAGCTTTCTTT
TRBJ2-1,-,TRBV3-1/TRBV3-2,TRBD2,CASSPNGLAGYNEQFF,TGTGCCAGCAGCCCCAACGGACTAGCGGGGTACAATGAGCAGTTCTTC
TRBJ1-5,-,TRBV2,-,CASGGGSNQPQHF,TGTGCCAGCGGCGGCGGTAGCAATCAGCCCCAGCATTTT
TRBJ1-4,-,TRBV6-5,-,CASRDSGTNEKLFF,TGTGCCAGCAGGGACAGTGGAACTAATGAAAAACTGTTTTTT
TRBJ2-1,once,TRBV28,TRBD2,CASSLDSRGIAGTRSYNEQFF,TGTGCCAGCAGTTTAGATTCCCGGGGGATAGCGGGAACCCGCTCCTACAATGAGCAGTTCTTC
TRBJ2-1,-,TRBV11-2,-,CASGPRGGPYNEQFF,TGTGCCAGCGGCCCGAGAGGCGGGCCCTACAATGAGCAGTTCTTC
TRBJ1-5,-,TRBV2,-,CASSGSQGSNQPQHF,TGTGCCAGCAGTGGGTCACAGGGAAGCAATCAGCCCCAGCATTTT
TRBJ2-1,-,TRBV2,TRBD1,CASSAGGSYNEQFF,TGTGCCAGCAGTGCAGGGGGCTCATACAATGAGCAGTTCTTC
TRBJ2-2,once,TRBV11-3,-,CASSLSQSGELFF,TGTGCCAGCAGCTTAAGCCAATCCGGGGAGCTGTTTTTT
TRBJ1-1,-,TRBV10-2,-,CASTERGADTEAFF,TGCGCCAGCACTGAGCGGGGGGCGGACACTGAAGCTTTCTTT
TRBJ1-1,-,TRBV30,TRBD1,CAWSTGQLNTEAFF,TGTGCCTGGAGTACGGGACAGTTGAACACTGAAGCTTTCTTT
TRBJ2-1,-,TRBV5-4,-,CASSLGVAGQKANEQFF,TGTGCCAGCAGCTTGGGGGTAGCGGGACAGAAGGCCAATGAGCAGTTCTTC
TRBJ2-7,-,TRBV5-4,TRBD2,CASSPGLAVPYEQYF,TGTGCCAGCAGCCCGGGACTAGCGGTTCCCTACGAGCAGTACTTC
TRBJ1-6,-,TRBV3-1/TRBV3-2,-,CASSHRPRSYNSPLHF,TGTGCCAGCAGCCATCGTCCGCGCTCCTATAATTCACCCCTCCACTTT
TRBJ1-5,few,TRBV19,-,CASSIASSNQPQHF,TGTGCCAGTAGTATCGCCAGTAGCAATCAGCCCCAGCATTTT